This TCR beta chain was sequenced in a study of cytotoxic CD8 clonotypes in ibrutinib-treated CLL. In the study overall: After a median around 12 months on treatment (6 to 36), response samples were drawn.

The V gene's germline CDR1 is SGHDN and CDR2 FVKESK. J gave up 12 bases and V 1 base, and 8 bases lay outside the gene matches. This CDR3 is built from 16 residues. Assay: immunoSEQ multiplex PCR; the TCRdb copy retains only in-frame clones and omits some. Of about 140,000 clones listed, 76% were seen once; the top ten hold about 5%. The TCR was taken from a human donor with chronic lymphocytic leukemia. The sequenced sample was PBMCs, obtained after 24 months of ibrutinib treatment. The chain has TRBV14 and TRBJ2-1; 14 bases map to TRBD2. Written as DNA, the CDR3 is TGTGCCAGCAGCCAAGTCGGGGGGACTAGCGGGAGTCGGCAGTTCTTC. Amino acids: CASSQVGGTSGSRQFF.